The subject of this entry is one TCR beta chain. The source of the sample is a study of blood T cell repertoires in COVID-19. V lost 4 bases and J lost 10, with 17 bases in between. Germline CDR1 is SGDLS and CDR2 is YYNGEE. The CDR3 length is 13 residues. Generated by immunoSEQ multiplex PCR, the TCRdb table keeps only in-frame clones and is missing some. The sample carries fewer than 250,000 clones, around 87% recorded once. Source material: PBMCs or T cells enriched from blood (not recorded which). The TCR originated in a man younger than 40 who had been exposed to COVID-19. The chain is built from TRBV9 and TRBJ1-1; no clear D. CDR3 coding DNA: TGTGCCAGCAGCCACGGACTCGAGGCGGGAGCTTTCTTT. Protein: CASSHGLEAGAFF. Filled out from reference TRBV9 and TRBJ1-1, the complete variable domain reads DSGVTQTPKHLITATGQRVTLRCSPRSGDLSVYWYQQSLDQGLQFLIQYYNGEERAKGNILERFSAQQFPDLHSELNLSSLELGDSALYFCASSHGLEAGAFFGQGTRLTVV.